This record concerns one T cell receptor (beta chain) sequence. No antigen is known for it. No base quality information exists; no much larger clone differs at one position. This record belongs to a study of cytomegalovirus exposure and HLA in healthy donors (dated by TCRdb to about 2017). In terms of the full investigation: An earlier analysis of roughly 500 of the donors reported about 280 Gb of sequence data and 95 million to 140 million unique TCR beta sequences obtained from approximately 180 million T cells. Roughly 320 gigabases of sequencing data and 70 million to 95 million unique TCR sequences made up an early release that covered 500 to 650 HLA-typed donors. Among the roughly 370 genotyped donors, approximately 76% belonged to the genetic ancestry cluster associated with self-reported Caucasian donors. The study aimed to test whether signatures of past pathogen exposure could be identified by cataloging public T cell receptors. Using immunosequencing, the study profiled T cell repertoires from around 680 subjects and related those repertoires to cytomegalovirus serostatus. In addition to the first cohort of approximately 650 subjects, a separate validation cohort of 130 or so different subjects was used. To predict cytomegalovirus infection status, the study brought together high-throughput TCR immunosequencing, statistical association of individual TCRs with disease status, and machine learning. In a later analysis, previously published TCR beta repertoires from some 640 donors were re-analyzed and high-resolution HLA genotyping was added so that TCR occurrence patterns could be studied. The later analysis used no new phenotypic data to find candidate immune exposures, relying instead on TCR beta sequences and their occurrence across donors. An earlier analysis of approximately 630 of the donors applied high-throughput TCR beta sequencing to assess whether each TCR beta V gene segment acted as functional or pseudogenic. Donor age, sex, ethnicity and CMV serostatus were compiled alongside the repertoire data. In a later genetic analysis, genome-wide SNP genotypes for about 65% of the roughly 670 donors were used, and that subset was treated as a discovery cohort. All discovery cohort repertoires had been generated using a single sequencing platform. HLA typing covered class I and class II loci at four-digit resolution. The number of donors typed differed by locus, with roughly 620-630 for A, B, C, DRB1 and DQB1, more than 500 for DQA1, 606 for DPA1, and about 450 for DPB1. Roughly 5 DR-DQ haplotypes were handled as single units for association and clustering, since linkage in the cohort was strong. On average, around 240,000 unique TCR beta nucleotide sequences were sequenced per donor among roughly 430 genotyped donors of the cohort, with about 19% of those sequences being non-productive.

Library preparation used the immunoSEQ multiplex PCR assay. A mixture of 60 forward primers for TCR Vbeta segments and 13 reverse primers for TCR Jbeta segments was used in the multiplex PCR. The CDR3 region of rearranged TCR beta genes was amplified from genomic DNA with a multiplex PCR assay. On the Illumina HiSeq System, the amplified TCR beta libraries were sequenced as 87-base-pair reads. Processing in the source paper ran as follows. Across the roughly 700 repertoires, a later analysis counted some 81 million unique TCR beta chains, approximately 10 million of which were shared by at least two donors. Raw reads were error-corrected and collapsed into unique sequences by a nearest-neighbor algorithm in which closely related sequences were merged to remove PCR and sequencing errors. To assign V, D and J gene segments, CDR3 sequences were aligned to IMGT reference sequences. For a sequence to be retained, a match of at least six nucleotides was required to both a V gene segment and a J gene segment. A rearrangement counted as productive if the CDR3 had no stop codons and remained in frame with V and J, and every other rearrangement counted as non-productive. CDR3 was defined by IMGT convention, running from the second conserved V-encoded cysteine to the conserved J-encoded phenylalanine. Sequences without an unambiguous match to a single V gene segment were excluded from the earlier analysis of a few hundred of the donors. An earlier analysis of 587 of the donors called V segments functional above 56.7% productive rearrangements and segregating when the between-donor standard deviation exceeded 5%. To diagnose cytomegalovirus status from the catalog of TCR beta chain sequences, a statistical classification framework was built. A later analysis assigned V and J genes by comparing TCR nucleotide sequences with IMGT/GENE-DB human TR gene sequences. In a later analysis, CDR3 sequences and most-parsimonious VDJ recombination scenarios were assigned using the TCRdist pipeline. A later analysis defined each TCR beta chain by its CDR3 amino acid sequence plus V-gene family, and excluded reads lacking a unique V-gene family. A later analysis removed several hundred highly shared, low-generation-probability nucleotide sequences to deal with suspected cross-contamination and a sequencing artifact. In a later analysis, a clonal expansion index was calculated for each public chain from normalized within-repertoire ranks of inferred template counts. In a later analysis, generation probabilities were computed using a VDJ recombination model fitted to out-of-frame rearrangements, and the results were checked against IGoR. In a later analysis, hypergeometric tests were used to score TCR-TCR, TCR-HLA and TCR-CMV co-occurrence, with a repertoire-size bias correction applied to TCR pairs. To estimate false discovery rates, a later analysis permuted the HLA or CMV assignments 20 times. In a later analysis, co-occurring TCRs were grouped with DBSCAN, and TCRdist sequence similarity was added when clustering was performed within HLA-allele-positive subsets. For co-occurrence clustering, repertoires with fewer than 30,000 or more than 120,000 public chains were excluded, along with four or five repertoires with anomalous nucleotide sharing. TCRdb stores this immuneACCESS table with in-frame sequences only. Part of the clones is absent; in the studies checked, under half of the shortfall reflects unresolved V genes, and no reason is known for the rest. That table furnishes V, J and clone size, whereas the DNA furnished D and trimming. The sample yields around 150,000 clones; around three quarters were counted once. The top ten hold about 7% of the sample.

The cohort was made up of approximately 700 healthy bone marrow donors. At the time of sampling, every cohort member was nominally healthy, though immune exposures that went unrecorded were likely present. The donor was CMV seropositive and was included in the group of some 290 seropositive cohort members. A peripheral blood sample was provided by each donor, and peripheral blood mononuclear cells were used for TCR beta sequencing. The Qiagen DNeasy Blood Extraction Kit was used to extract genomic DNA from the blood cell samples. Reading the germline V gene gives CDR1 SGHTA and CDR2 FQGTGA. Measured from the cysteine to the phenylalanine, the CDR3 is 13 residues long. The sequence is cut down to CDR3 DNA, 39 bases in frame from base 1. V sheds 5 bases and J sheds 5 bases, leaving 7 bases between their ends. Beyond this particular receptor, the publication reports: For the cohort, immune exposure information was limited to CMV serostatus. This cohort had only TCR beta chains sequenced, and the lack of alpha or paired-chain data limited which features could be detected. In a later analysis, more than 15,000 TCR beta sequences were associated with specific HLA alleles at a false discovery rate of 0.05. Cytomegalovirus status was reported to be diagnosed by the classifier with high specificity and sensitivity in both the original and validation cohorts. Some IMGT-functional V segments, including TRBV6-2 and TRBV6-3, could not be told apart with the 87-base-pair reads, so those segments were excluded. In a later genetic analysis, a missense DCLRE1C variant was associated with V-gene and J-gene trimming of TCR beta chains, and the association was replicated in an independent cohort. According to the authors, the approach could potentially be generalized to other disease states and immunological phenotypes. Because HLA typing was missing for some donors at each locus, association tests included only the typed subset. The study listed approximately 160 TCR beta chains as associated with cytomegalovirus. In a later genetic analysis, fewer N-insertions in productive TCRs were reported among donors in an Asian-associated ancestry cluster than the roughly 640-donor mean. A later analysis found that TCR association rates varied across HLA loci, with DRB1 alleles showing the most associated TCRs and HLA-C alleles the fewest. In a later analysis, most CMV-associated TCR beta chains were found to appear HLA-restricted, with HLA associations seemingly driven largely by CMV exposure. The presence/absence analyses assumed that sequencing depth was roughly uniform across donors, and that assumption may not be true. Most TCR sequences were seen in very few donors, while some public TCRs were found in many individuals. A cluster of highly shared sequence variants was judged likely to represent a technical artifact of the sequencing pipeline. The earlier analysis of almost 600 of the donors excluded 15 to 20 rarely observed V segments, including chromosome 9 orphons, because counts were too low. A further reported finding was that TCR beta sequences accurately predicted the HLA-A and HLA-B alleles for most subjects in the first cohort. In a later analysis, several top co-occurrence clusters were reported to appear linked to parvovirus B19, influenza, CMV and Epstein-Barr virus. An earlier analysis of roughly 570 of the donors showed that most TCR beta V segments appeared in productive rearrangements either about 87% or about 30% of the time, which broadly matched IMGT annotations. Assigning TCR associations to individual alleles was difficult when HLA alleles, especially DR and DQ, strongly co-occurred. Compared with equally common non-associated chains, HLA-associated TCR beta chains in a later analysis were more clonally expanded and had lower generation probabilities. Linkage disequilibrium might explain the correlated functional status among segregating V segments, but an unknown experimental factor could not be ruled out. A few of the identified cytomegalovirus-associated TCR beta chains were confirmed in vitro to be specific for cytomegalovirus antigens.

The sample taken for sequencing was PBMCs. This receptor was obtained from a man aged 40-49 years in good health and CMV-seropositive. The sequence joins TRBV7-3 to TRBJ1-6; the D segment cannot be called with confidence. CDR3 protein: CASSPGHNSPLHF. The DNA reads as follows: TGTGCCAGCAGCCCCGGTCATAATTCACCCCTCCACTTT.